Listed below are T cell receptor beta chains from one sample, sequenced in a study of graft-versus-host responses after intestinal transplantation. Antigens of these TCRs are unknown. Repertoires were generated with immunoSEQ multiplex PCR, while TCRdb's copy carries only in-frame clones and drops some. The sample contains about 130,000 clones, 90% to 95% of which appear only once. The source material was unstimulated CD4+ T cells sorted from spleen or lymph node cells, sampled before intestinal transplant. The receptors here all came from a human donor who received an intestinal transplant. The CDR3 runs from the conserved cysteine through the conserved F or W. The D gene is left open where the match is weak. Only some rows state a clone size, as once, few, many or a class for expanded clones.

V	J	D	size	CDR3	DNA
TRBV18	TRBJ1-2	-	once	CASSPGTTRDYGYTF	TGTGCCAGCTCACCAGGGACTACAAGGGACTATGGCTACACCTTC
TRBV19	TRBJ1-6	-	-	CASSSPSEPTLHF	TGTGCCAGTAGTAGTCCGAGCGAACCGACCCTCCACTTT
TRBV13	TRBJ1-5	-	-	CASTPGNSNQPQHF	TGTGCCAGCACTCCGGGGAACAGCAATCAGCCCCAGCATTTT
TRBV18	TRBJ1-6	-	-	CASSPSSQINSPLHF	TGTGCCAGCTCACCAAGTTCACAAATTAATTCACCCCTCCACTTT
TRBV19	TRBJ2-7	TRBD1	-	CASSIAIGQVYEQYF	TGTGCCAGTAGTATAGCCATCGGACAGGTCTACGAGCAGTACTTC
TRBV18	TRBJ2-2	TRBD2	-	CASSPRLAGGSTGELFF	TGTGCCAGCTCACCGCGTCTAGCGGGGGGTTCTACCGGGGAGCTGTTTTTT
TRBV5-1	TRBJ1-2	-	-	CASSPSGRDYGYTF	TGCGCCAGCAGCCCCTCCGGGCGCGACTATGGCTACACCTTC
TRBV19	TRBJ1-2	-	-	CASSGQSYGYTF	TGTGCCAGTAGTGGACAGAGCTATGGCTACACCTTC
TRBV7-8	TRBJ1-2	TRBD1	-	CASSSLPGTGDGYTF	TGTGCCAGCAGCTCATTACCCGGGACAGGGGATGGCTACACCTTC
TRBV9	TRBJ2-5	TRBD2	-	CASSVDSGGTQETQYF	TGTGCCAGCAGCGTAGATAGCGGGGGGACCCAAGAGACCCAGTACTTC
TRBV19	TRBJ1-2	-	-	CASSQQALNYGYTF	TGTGCCAGTAGTCAACAGGCACTAAACTATGGCTACACCTTC
TRBV5-4	TRBJ2-1	TRBD2	-	CASGKRGGIDEQFF	TGTGCCAGCGGCAAGCGGGGGGGCATCGATGAGCAGTTCTTC
TRBV9	TRBJ1-2	-	-	CASSSAGTHYGYTF	TGTGCCAGCAGTTCCGCCGGGACTCACTATGGCTACACCTTC
TRBV28	TRBJ1-4	-	once	CASRWGREKLFF	TGTGCCAGCAGATGGGGGCGAGAAAAACTGTTTTTT
TRBV5-4	TRBJ2-7	-	-	CASSKGGSASYEQYF	TGTGCCAGCAGCAAAGGGGGATCAGCGTCCTACGAGCAGTACTTC
TRBV5-4	TRBJ2-7	-	-	CASSYQLGQPSDEQYF	TGTGCCAGCAGCTACCAGCTGGGGCAGCCCTCCGACGAGCAGTACTTC
TRBV18	TRBJ2-7	TRBD2	-	CASSPGATGGDEQYF	TGTGCCAGCTCACCAGGAGCTACGGGAGGGGACGAGCAGTACTTC
TRBV9	TRBJ2-3	TRBD1	once	CASSAWDRPTDTQYF	TGTGCCAGCAGCGCGTGGGACAGACCTACGGATACGCAGTATTTT
TRBV10-3	TRBJ2-5	-	-	CAISGGGQETQYF	TGTGCCATCAGTGGTGGGGGCCAAGAGACCCAGTACTTC
TRBV6-5	TRBJ2-3	TRBD2	-	CASRPSGGAGDTQYF	TGTGCCAGCAGACCTAGCGGGGGGGCCGGAGATACGCAGTATTTT
TRBV5-1	TRBJ2-1	-	-	CASFRDTSGGEQFF	TGCGCCAGTTTCCGGGACACGTCTGGGGGGGAGCAGTTCTTC
TRBV2	TRBJ2-1	-	-	CASKSGSSYNEQFF	TGTGCCAGCAAGTCAGGGAGCTCCTACAATGAGCAGTTCTTC
TRBV6-1	TRBJ2-6	-	-	CASIKSWANVLTF	TGTGCCAGCATCAAGTCTTGGGCCAACGTCCTGACTTTC
TRBV2	TRBJ2-7	TRBD2	-	CASSEMAGGGDEQYF	TGTGCCAGCAGTGAAATGGCGGGGGGTGGCGACGAGCAGTACTTC
TRBV18	TRBJ1-5	-	-	CASSPPHGGNQPQHF	TGTGCCAGCTCACCACCCCACGGGGGCAATCAGCCCCAGCATTTT
TRBV5-6	TRBJ2-7	-	-	CASSLAGFASPSSYEQYF	TGTGCCAGCAGCTTGGCGGGATTTGCCAGTCCCAGCTCCTACGAGCAGTACTTC
TRBV18	TRBJ2-3	TRBD2	-	CASSQTSGDYTDTQYF	TGTGCCAGCTCACAGACTAGCGGGGACTACACAGATACGCAGTATTTT
TRBV2	TRBJ2-2	TRBD1	once	CASSAQGPGGELFF	TGTGCCAGCAGTGCACAGGGGCCCGGCGGGGAGCTGTTTTTT
TRBV5-6	TRBJ2-3	-	-	CASSMRTVSSTDTQYF	TGTGCCAGCAGCATGAGGACAGTCTCCTCCACAGATACGCAGTATTTT
TRBV5-4	TRBJ2-7	-	-	CASSADSYSYEQYF	TGTGCCAGCAGCGCCGACAGTTACTCCTACGAGCAGTACTTC
TRBV15	TRBJ2-3	-	once	CATQHTDTQYF	TGTGCCACCCAGCACACAGATACGCAGTATTTT
TRBV18	TRBJ2-5	-	-	CASSPRLQQETQYF	TGTGCCAGCTCACCACGGCTACAGCAAGAGACCCAGTACTTC
TRBV10-3	TRBJ2-3	TRBD1	-	CAISGRGITDTQYF	TGTGCCATCAGTGGCAGGGGGATCACAGATACGCAGTATTTT
TRBV6-6	TRBJ1-4	-	few	CASRQTAAGEKLFF	TGTGCCAGCAGGCAAACTGCAGCGGGGGAAAAACTGTTTTTT
TRBV5-1	TRBJ2-7	-	-	CASRMAGRSYEQYF	TGCGCCAGCAGGATGGCGGGCCGCTCCTACGAGCAGTACTTC
TRBV6-1	TRBJ1-1	-	-	CASSLSRGNTEAFF	TGTGCCAGCAGTCTGTCTAGGGGGAACACTGAAGCTTTCTTT
TRBV10-1	TRBJ2-1	TRBD1	-	CASSMGQGARDEQFF	TGCGCCAGCAGCATGGGACAGGGGGCTAGAGATGAGCAGTTCTTC
TRBV4-1	TRBJ1-5	-	-	CASSQETNQPQHF	TGCGCCAGCAGCCAAGAAACGAATCAGCCCCAGCATTTT
TRBV6-1	TRBJ1-2	-	-	CASSEDGDYGYTF	TGTGCCAGCAGTGAGGACGGGGATTATGGCTACACCTTC
TRBV29-1	TRBJ2-3	-	-	CSVELDGKRQDTQYF	TGCAGCGTTGAACTGGACGGGAAGCGGCAGGATACGCAGTATTTT
TRBV30	TRBJ2-5	-	once	CAWKTYQETQYF	TGTGCCTGGAAGACCTACCAAGAGACCCAGTACTTC
TRBV2	TRBJ1-5	-	-	CASILGLNQPQHF	TGTGCCAGCATTCTAGGTCTAAATCAGCCCCAGCATTTT